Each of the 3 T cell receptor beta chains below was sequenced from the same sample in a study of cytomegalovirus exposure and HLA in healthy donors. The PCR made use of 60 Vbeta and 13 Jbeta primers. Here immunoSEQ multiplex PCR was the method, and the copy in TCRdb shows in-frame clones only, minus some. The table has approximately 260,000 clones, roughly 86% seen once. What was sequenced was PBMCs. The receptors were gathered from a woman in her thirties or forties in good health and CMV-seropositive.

In DNA form, the CDR3 reads TGTGCCAGCAGTGGGGACAGCCCAGATACGCAGTATTTT. It yields the protein CASSGDSPDTQYF. The chain links TRBV6-1 to TRBJ2-3; 7 bases align to TRBD1. V trimming: 4 bases; J trimming: 4 bases; junction bases outside the gene matches: 2. Germline loops: CDR1 MNHNS, CDR2 SASEGT. The length of the CDR3 is 13 residues.

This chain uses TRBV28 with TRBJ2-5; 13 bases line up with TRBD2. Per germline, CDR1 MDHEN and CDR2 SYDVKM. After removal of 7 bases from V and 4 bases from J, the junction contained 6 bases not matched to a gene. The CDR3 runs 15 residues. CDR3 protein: CASTVGLAGRETQYF. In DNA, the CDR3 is TGTGCCAGCACCGTGGGACTAGCGGGACGAGAGACCCAGTACTTC.

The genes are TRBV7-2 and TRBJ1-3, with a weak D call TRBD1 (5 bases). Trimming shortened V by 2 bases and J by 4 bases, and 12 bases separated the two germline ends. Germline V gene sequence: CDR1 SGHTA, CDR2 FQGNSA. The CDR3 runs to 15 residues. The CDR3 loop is CASSLSGQGGNTIYF. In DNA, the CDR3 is TGTGCCAGCAGCTTATCCGGGCAGGGAGGAAACACCATATATTTT.